This entry features one TCR beta chain sequence. Its antigen is not identified. The V end was cut by 2 bases, the J end by 7 bases, with 8 bases between. The CDR3 covers 12 residues. The V gene's germline CDR1 is KGHSH and CDR2 LQKENI. Cryopreserved PBMCs were the source of around 2 micrograms of genomic DNA, which went to TCR beta libraries. The source of the sample is a study of cytotoxic CD8 clonotypes in ibrutinib-treated CLL. As for the study in general: With a range of 6 to 36, the median treatment time before response samples were taken was approximately 12 months.

Whole-study results and caveats: Clonality was higher at baseline than in age-matched healthy donors and tracked circulating CD8+ T-cell counts.

Here immunoSEQ multiplex PCR was the method, and the copy in TCRdb shows in-frame clones only, minus some. Seen here are about 300,000 clones, roughly 76% observed once, and the top ten hold 5.6%. Sequencing was performed on PBMCs, taken at disease progression, from a patient treated with ibrutinib. The J gene is TRBJ1-1, the V gene TRBV18, with D hard to call. This clonotype was sampled from a human donor with chronic lymphocytic leukemia. CDR3 residues: CASSPYFGEAFF. CDR3 nucleotides: TGTGCCAGCTCACCATACTTCGGTGAAGCTTTCTTT.